What follows describes a single T cell receptor (beta chain). The sample belongs to a study of T-cell memory formation after mild COVID-19. The CDR3 covers 14 residues. The J segment lost 4 bases and the V segment lost 3 bases, leaving 5 bases of the junction unmatched. Per germline, CDR1 SGHRS and CDR2 YFSETQ. TCRdb re-derived calls from the 5' RACE reads in MiXCR, one entry per CDR3 protein. The data hold 540,000 or so distinct CDR3 sequences, with roughly 21% observed a single time. Sequencing input: PBMCs or a T cell subset sorted from them (not recorded which). The genes are TRBV5-1 and TRBJ2-5; the match to TRBD1 covers 8 bases. The clonotype originates from an adult woman who had mild COVID-19 (a few samples of this study predate the infection). Cell type and time point are not known. CDR3 amino acids: CASSWGQAPETQYF. CDR3 nucleotide sequence: TGCGCCAGCAGCTGGGGACAGGCCCCAGAGACCCAGTACTTC.